This paragraph reports one TCR beta chain. The data were taken from a study of shared clonotypes between healthy human individuals. Germline-derived CDR1 and CDR2 are SGHVS and FNYEAQ. Deletions cut 1 base from V and 10 bases from J, with 8 bases between. This CDR3 has 13 residues. Naive CD8 cells comprised CD45RO-negative, CCR7-positively selected cells, excluding terminally differentiated effector memory CD45RA+ cells. Clones were read by immunoSEQ multiplex PCR, and TCRdb kept only the in-frame ones, dropping some. Among some 2.1 million clones listed, approximately 92% were seen once. This TCR was recovered from a man aged 18 to 29 in good health. Some clones in this sample may be carry-over from other donors' samples. The material sequenced was naive CD8+ T cells from PBMCs. V gene TRBV7-6 combines with J gene TRBJ1-6, with D uncertain. CDR3 nucleotide sequence: TGTGCCAGCAGCTTAGGGCTGAGCTCACCCCTCCACTTT. This gives the protein CASSLGLSSPLHF.